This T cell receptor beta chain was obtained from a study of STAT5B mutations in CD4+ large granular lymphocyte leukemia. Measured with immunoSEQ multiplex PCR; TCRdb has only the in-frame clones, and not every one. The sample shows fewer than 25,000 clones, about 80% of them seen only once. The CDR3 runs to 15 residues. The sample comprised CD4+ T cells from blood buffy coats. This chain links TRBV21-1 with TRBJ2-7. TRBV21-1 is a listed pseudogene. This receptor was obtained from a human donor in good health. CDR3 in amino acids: CASSKVGCHSYEQYF. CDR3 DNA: TGTGCCAGCAGCAAAGTGGGTTGTCATTCCTACGAGCAGTACTTC.